The rows below give T cell receptor beta chains drawn from one sample of a study of control samples from healthy donors and cancer patients. Using immunoSEQ multiplex PCR, the repertoire was profiled, and TCRdb retains in-frame clones only, with some absent. The profile shows about 140,000 clones, 70% to 90% of them singletons. The source material was blood. These TCRs come from a man between 18 and 29 years old in good health. CDR3s include the opening cysteine and the closing phenylalanine or tryptophan. Each record gives: D gene, V gene, clone size, J gene, CDR3 protein, CDR3 DNA. The D gene is left open where the match is weak. The size of a clone is reported for some rows only, either as once, few or many, or as a class for expanded clones.

.,TRBV6-5,.,TRBJ1-6,CASSYRGPNSPLHF,TGTGCCAGCAGTTACAGGGGCCCTAATTCACCCCTCCACTTT
.,TRBV7-9,.,TRBJ2-5,CASSPSMSPTLQETQYF,TGTGCCAGCAGCCCAAGTATGAGCCCTACGCTACAAGAGACCCAGTACTTC
.,TRBV2,.,TRBJ1-2,CASSDSSPSYGYTF,TGTGCCAGCAGTGATAGCTCCCCTAGCTATGGCTACACCTTC
.,TRBV6-5,.,TRBJ2-2,CASKWRGTGELFF,TGTGCCAGCAAGTGGAGGGGCACCGGGGAGCTGTTTTTT
.,TRBV6-2/TRBV6-3,few,TRBJ1-1,CASSYEDNTEAFF,TGTGCCAGCAGTTACGAGGATAACACTGAAGCTTTCTTT
.,TRBV29-1,.,TRBJ2-7,CSVNRDGEQYF,TGCAGCGTTAACAGGGACGGCGAGCAGTACTTC
.,TRBV7-2,.,TRBJ2-3,CASSLEGSSTDTQYF,TGTGCCAGCAGCTTAGAGGGATCAAGCACAGATACGCAGTATTTT
.,TRBV18,.,TRBJ1-1,CASSPTVRGAEAFF,TGTGCCAGCTCACCAACGGTTCGGGGGGCGGAAGCTTTCTTT
TRBD1,TRBV28,few,TRBJ1-3,CASSSDRDTGNTIYF,TGTGCCAGCAGTTCGGACAGGGACACTGGAAACACCATATATTTT
.,TRBV9,.,TRBJ1-3,CASSAGTPSGNTIYF,TGTGCCAGCAGCGCCGGGACCCCCTCGGGAAACACCATATATTTT
TRBD1,TRBV29-1,.,TRBJ2-2,CSVHRGNTGELFF,TGCAGCGTCCACAGGGGGAACACCGGGGAGCTGTTTTTT
.,TRBV7-2,once,TRBJ1-1,CASSLPTVRKNEAFF,TGTGCCAGCAGCTTACCCACCGTCAGAAAGAATGAAGCTTTCTTT
TRBD1,TRBV28,.,TRBJ1-5,CASSPGQGTLGNQPQHF,TGTGCCAGCAGTCCAGGACAGGGGACCCTCGGCAATCAGCCCCAGCATTTT
.,TRBV7-9,few,TRBJ2-4,CASSVGGDSDIQYF,TGTGCCAGCAGCGTCGGGGGGGACAGCGACATTCAGTACTTC
.,TRBV2,.,TRBJ2-7,CASREGRGYEQYF,TGTGCCAGCAGGGAGGGAAGAGGGTACGAGCAGTACTTC
.,TRBV6-6,once,TRBJ1-3,CASRSTADSGNTIYF,TGTGCCAGCAGGTCGACGGCCGACTCTGGAAACACCATATATTTT
.,TRBV5-1,once,TRBJ2-1,CASSSGDGIEQFF,TGCGCCAGCAGCTCAGGCGATGGAATTGAGCAGTTCTTC
.,TRBV5-6,few,TRBJ1-5,CASSLRRDQPQHF,TGTGCCAGCAGCTTGCGAAGGGATCAGCCCCAGCATTTT
.,TRBV4-1,.,TRBJ1-2,CASSQDLREARYQYGYTF,TGCGCCAGCAGCCAAGATCTGAGGGAGGCCCGATATCAGTATGGCTACACCTTC
.,TRBV3-1/TRBV3-2,.,TRBJ2-2,CASTIGGAAGELFF,TGTGCCAGCACTATAGGGGGGGCGGCCGGGGAGCTGTTTTTT
.,TRBV19,.,TRBJ1-5,CASSVVGGNQPQHF,TGTGCCAGTAGTGTCGTCGGAGGGAATCAGCCCCAGCATTTT
.,TRBV5-1,.,TRBJ2-3,CASSSTGAGADTQYF,TGCGCCAGCAGCTCTACAGGGGCGGGAGCAGATACGCAGTATTTT
.,TRBV13,.,TRBJ2-4,CASSLVQGSGTFAKNIQYF,TGTGCCAGCAGCTTAGTCCAGGGTTCGGGGACCTTCGCCAAAAACATTCAGTACTTC
TRBD1,TRBV5-1,.,TRBJ1-5,CASSLTGGSDQPQHF,TGCGCCAGCAGCCTCACAGGGGGCTCGGATCAGCCCCAGCATTTT
.,TRBV4-2,few,TRBJ2-7,CASSQDISGYEQYF,TGTGCCAGCAGCCAAGATATCTCCGGTTACGAGCAGTACTTC
.,TRBV15,few,TRBJ1-1,CATSRATGPEAFF,TGTGCCACCAGCAGAGCTACAGGTCCTGAAGCTTTCTTT
.,TRBV28,once,TRBJ1-5,CASSSGSNQPQHF,TGTGCCAGCAGTTCCGGTAGCAATCAGCCCCAGCATTTT
.,TRBV27,.,TRBJ2-3,CASSLGGATDTQYF,TGTGCCAGCAGTTTGGGGGGGGCGACAGATACGCAGTATTTT
.,TRBV5-5,.,TRBJ2-1,CASSLDLRGGQFF,TGTGCCAGCAGCTTGGACCTCCGCGGCGGGCAGTTCTTC
.,TRBV11-2,once,TRBJ2-7,CASSLMPHEQYF,TGTGCCAGCAGCTTAATGCCCCACGAGCAGTACTTC
TRBD1,TRBV5-6,.,TRBJ1-2,CASSPGQGVSGYTF,TGTGCCAGCAGCCCCGGACAGGGGGTCAGTGGCTACACCTTC
TRBD1,TRBV28,.,TRBJ2-7,CASSPLGQGRVYEQYF,TGTGCCAGCAGTCCGTTGGGACAGGGAAGGGTCTACGAGCAGTACTTC
TRBD1,TRBV10-2,.,TRBJ1-1,CASRTGGLNTEAFF,TGCGCCAGCCGCACAGGGGGCTTGAACACTGAAGCTTTCTTT
TRBD1,TRBV9,.,TRBJ2-3,CASSDRTGGTDTQYF,TGTGCCAGCAGCGATAGGACAGGGGGCACAGATACGCAGTATTTT
.,TRBV30,.,TRBJ1-4,CAWRTVGEELFF,TGTGCCTGGAGGACTGTTGGGGAGGAACTGTTTTTT
.,TRBV9,.,TRBJ2-1,CASSARGGGAYNEQFF,TGTGCCAGCAGCGCTCGAGGAGGGGGGGCCTACAATGAGCAGTTCTTC
.,TRBV10-3,.,TRBJ1-5,CAISAALGDSSNQPQHF,TGTGCCATCAGTGCTGCATTGGGAGACAGCAGCAATCAGCCCCAGCATTTT
.,TRBV29-1,.,TRBJ1-2,CSVASSDRLDYGYTF,TGCAGCGTTGCCTCATCAGACAGGCTGGACTATGGCTACACCTTC
.,TRBV5-1,.,TRBJ2-7,CASSHGQTVEQYF,TGCGCCAGCAGCCACGGACAGACCGTCGAGCAGTACTTC
TRBD1,TRBV4-1,.,TRBJ2-3,CASSPTSTGLPDTQYF,TGCGCCAGCAGCCCAACATCGACAGGGTTACCAGATACGCAGTATTTT